There are a few counts of the clone carrying this T cell receptor (beta chain). Antigen: not known. This entry belongs to a study of vaccination effects on CD4 cells after COVID-19. Within the ViraFEST assay, antigen-specific CD4+ T cells underwent expansion with viral peptide pools prior to sequencing. Culturing for about 9 days preceded CD4+ T cell isolation. By PCR, the person was confirmed to have had SARS-CoV-2 infection between March and December 2020. Roughly 1.8 million PBMC per well received around 9.3 IU/ml IL-2 and 8 to 10 ug/ml peptides in culture. Each culture had half its medium swapped for IL-2 medium on days 3 and 7. TCRdb's copy holds only in-frame clones and misses some; the assay was immunoSEQ multiplex PCR. Among about 26,000 clones listed, about 80% were seen once. General study points: Late after vaccination, infection- and vaccine-induced clones showed marked clonal contraction. Early post-infection timepoints were absent, and convalescent patients were few.

This CDR3 comprises 16 residues. Trimming left V 3 bases short and J 2 bases short, with 17 bases between. From germline, CDR1 is SGHKS and CDR2 YYEKEE (reference sequence). This TCR was sampled from a human donor who had a prior SARS-CoV-2 infection. This sequence joins TRBV5-5 and TRBJ1-2, with D possibly TRBD1 on 5 matching bases. Sample: CD4+ T cells from PBMCs cultured with HCoV-NL63 spike peptides, taken before COVID-19 vaccination. Here the CDR3 reads CASSWGTGTLNYGYTF. In DNA form, the CDR3 reads TGTGCCAGCAGCTGGGGAACCGGGACGCTAAACTATGGCTACACCTTC.